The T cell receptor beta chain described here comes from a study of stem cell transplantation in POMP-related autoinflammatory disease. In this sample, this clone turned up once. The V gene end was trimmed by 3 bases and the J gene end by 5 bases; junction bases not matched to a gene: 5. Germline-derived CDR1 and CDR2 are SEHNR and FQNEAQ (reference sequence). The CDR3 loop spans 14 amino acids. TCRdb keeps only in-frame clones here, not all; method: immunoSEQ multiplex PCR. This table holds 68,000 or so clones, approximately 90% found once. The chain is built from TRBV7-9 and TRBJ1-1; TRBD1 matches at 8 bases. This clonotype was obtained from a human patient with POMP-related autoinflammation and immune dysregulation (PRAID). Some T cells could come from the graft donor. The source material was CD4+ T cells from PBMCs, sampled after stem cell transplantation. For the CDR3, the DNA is TGTGCCAGCAGCTTGGGACAGGTGGAAACTGAAGCTTTCTTT. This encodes CASSLGQVETEAFF.